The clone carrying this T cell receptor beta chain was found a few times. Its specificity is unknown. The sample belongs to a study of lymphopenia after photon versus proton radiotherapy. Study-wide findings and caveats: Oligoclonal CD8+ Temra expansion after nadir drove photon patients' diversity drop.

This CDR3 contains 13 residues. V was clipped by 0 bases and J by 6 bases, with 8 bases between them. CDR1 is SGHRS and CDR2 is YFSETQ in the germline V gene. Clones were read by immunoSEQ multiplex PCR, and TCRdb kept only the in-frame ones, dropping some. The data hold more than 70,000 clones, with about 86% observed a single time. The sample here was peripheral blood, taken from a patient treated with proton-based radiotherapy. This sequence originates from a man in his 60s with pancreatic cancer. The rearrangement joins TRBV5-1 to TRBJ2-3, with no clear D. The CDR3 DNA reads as TGCGCCAGCAGCTTGGGCCTGATGGATACGCAGTATTTT. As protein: CASSLGLMDTQYF. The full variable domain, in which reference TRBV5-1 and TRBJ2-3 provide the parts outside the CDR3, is KAGVTQTPRYLIKTRGQQVTLSCSPISGHRSVSWYQQTPGQGLQFLFEYFSETQRNKGNFPGRFSGRQFSNSRSEMNVSTLELGDSALYLCASSLGLMDTQYFGPGTRLTVL.